Reported below is one T cell receptor beta chain. Per germline, CDR1 MDHEN and CDR2 SYDVKM. Trimming removed 5 bases at V and 6 bases at J, with 14 bases between. The CDR3 consists of 13 residues. This specimen belongs to a study of T cells in localized non-small cell lung cancer. The data were produced by immunoSEQ multiplex PCR, yet TCRdb's version contains in-frame clones alone and is incomplete. Counted here are 35,000 to 50,000 clones, more than 85% occurring once; the ten biggest clones make up approximately 10%. The TCR comes from a woman between 35 and 75 years old with stage II lung adenocarcinoma. J is TRBJ2-7 and V is TRBV28; no firm D call. The specimen was PBMCs, collected before any cancer treatment. CDR3 sequence: CASSPPTPLEQYF. The DNA for the CDR3 is TGTGCCAGCAGTCCACCTACCCCTCTCGAGCAGTACTTC.